In its sample, the clone carrying this T cell receptor beta chain was seen a few times. This entry belongs to a study of human T cells and chemical hapten exposure. The time point was: patch test 3, about 24 weeks after DPC sensitization. Treatment described: therapeutic diphenylcyclopropenone sensitization with weekly scalp DPC. Germline V gene data show CDR1 as ENHRY and CDR2 as SYGVKD. The length of the CDR3 is 12 residues. The germline V and J ends were trimmed by 4 bases and 7 bases, with 11 bases remaining between them. TCRdb recomputed calls from the RACE reads with MiXCR, one row per CDR3 protein. The sample lists approximately 88,000 distinct CDR3 sequences, 10% to 15% seen once, with more than 4.5% in the top ten.

The chain uses TRBV10-3 and TRBJ2-7; D perhaps matches TRBD2 (6 bases). The source material was whole blood, sampled in connection with sensitization to the hapten diphenylcyclopropenone (DPC). This sequence was found in a woman aged 50 to 60 with alopecia areata. Some clones in this sample may be carry-over from other donors' samples. The CDR3 region has the DNA TGTGCCATCAGTGCGGGAGTGTATGAGCAGTACTTC. Translated, it gives CAISAGVYEQYF.